These 31 T cell receptor beta chains originate from one sample sequenced in a study of blood T cell repertoires in COVID-19. Profiling relied on immunoSEQ multiplex PCR, and the TCRdb table lists in-frame clones only, not all of them. The sample yields roughly 70,000 clones, around 67% seen once. Sequences were obtained from peripheral blood. The receptors were gathered from a man aged 60 to 69 with acute or convalescent COVID-19.

The V gene is TRBV5-1, the J gene TRBJ1-2; 9 nucleotides match TRBD1. From germline, CDR1 is SGHRS and CDR2 YFSETQ. The CDR3 is 14 residues long. Trimming removed 3 bases from V and 8 bases from J; junction bases left unmatched: 8. The CDR3 region is CASSYDTGGVGYTF. The CDR3 nucleotides are TGCGCCAGCAGCTATGACACAGGGGGCGTCGGCTACACCTTC.

The rearrangement uses TRBV19 and TRBJ2-3, with D possibly matching TRBD2 (5 bases). Looked up from germline, CDR1 is LNHDA and CDR2 is SQIVND (reference sequence). CDR3 length: 14 residues. The V gene lost 6 bases and the J gene lost 4 bases, with 14 bases spanning the gap. Here the CDR3 reads CASRTRAEADTQYF. The CDR3 DNA is TGTGCCAGTAGGACAAGGGCGGAGGCAGATACGCAGTATTTT.

The chain uses TRBV11-3 and TRBJ2-1; unclear D gene. The length of the CDR3 is 13 residues. Trimming removed 0 bases at V and 9 bases at J, with 9 bases between. Germline V gene lookup returns CDR1 SGHNT and CDR2 YENEEA. As DNA, the CDR3 is TGTGCCAGCAGCTTAGAGGCGGTCACTGAGCAGTTCTTC. Its translation: CASSLEAVTEQFF.

This clone was recorded only once. The chain uses TRBV4-1 and TRBJ1-4; tentatively, D is TRBD1 (5 bases). The CDR3 runs to 17 residues. Per the germline V gene, CDR1 is MGHRA and CDR2 is YSYEKL. Trimming cost V 0 bases and J 4 bases, with 15 bases left between them. The DNA of the CDR3 is TGCGCCAGCAGCCAAGATCGAGGAACAGGTCGTAATGAAAAACTGTTTTTT. Residues: CASSQDRGTGRNEKLFF.

This clone was recorded a few times. Here the CDR3 DNA reads TGCGCCAGCAGTGAGGGGACAATCTCCGGCTACACCTTC. Its translation is CASSEGTISGYTF. This chain links TRBV10-2 with TRBJ1-2, with TRBD1 as a possible D gene (6 bases). This CDR3 is built from 13 residues. The ends were cut back, 2 bases at V and 8 bases at J, with 12 bases in the middle. CDR1 WSHSY and CDR2 SAAADI come from the germline V gene.

The chain is built from TRBV9 and TRBJ1-6, with a weak D call TRBD1 (5 bases). Germline-derived CDR1 and CDR2 are SGDLS and YYNGEE. This CDR3 contains 15 residues. The germline V and J ends were trimmed by 3 bases and 7 bases, with 14 bases remaining between them. CDR3 sequence reads: CASSAGQGKNSPLHF. The CDR3 DNA reads as TGTGCCAGCAGCGCTGGGCAGGGAAAGAATTCACCCCTCCACTTT. Variable domain in full (rest from reference TRBV9 and TRBJ1-6): DSGVTQTPKHLITATGQRVTLRCSPRSGDLSVYWYQQSLDQGLQFLIQYYNGEERAKGNILERFSAQQFPDLHSELNLSSLELGDSALYFCASSAGQGKNSPLHFGNGTRLTVT.

The rearrangement joins TRBV11-1 to TRBJ1-1, with TRBD1 identical over 7 bases. The germline CDR1 and CDR2 sequences are SGHAT and FQDESV (reference sequence). The V and J ends lost 5 bases and 1 base, in that order; junction bases with no gene match: 4. The CDR3 runs to 14 residues. DNA of the CDR3: TGTGCCAGCAGCAACCAGGGGGGGAACACTGAAGCTTTCTTT. It translates to CASSNQGGNTEAFF. The complete variable domain, with remaining parts taken from reference TRBV11-1 and TRBJ1-1, reads EAEVAQSPRYKITEKSQAVAFWCDPISGHATLYWYRQILGQGPELLVQFQDESVVDDSQLPKDRFSAERLKGVDSTLKIQPAELGDSAMYLCASSNQGGNTEAFFGQGTRLTVV.

The chain is built from TRBV5-4 and TRBJ1-2, with D perhaps matching TRBD1 (5 bases). The CDR3 contains 14 residues. The V and J ends lost 0 bases and 3 bases respectively, with 9 bases between them. Germline assignment: CDR1 SGHNT and CDR2 YYREEE (reference sequence). The CDR3 loop reads CASSLGAGYYGYTF. CDR3 DNA: TGTGCCAGCAGCTTGGGTGCAGGGTACTATGGCTACACCTTC.

The V call is TRBV2, the J call TRBJ2-5, with 7 bases fitting TRBD1. This CDR3 spans 14 amino acids. Germline V gene data show CDR1 as SNHLY and CDR2 as FYNNEI. The trim removed 8 bases at V and 5 bases at J, leaving 11 bases unmatched. The CDR3 region has the DNA TGTGCCAGCCGGGCCCACAGGGGCCAGGAGACCCAGTACTTC. Translating gives CASRAHRGQETQYF.

The rearrangement uses TRBV11-2 and TRBJ1-2; D is perhaps TRBD1 (6 bases). CDR3 size: 13 residues. V lost 1 base and J lost 7, with 10 bases in between. The germline CDR1 and CDR2 sequences are SGHAT and FQNNGV. The CDR3 sequence: CASSLGRGGGYTF. The CDR3 coding sequence is TGTGCCAGCAGCTTAGGCAGGGGTGGTGGCTACACCTTC.

Comment on this clone: This same CDR3 is encoded by further DNA sequences in the sample. The V gene is TRBV2, the J gene TRBJ2-3, with 8 bases identical to TRBD1. CDR3 length: 14 amino acids. J was trimmed by 2 bases and V by 6 bases; bases with no gene match: 4. Germline-derived CDR1 and CDR2 are SNHLY and FYNNEI. The CDR3 loop is CASSPDRATDTQYF. The CDR3 DNA follows: TGTGCCAGCAGCCCGGACAGGGCCACAGATACGCAGTATTTT. Filled out from reference TRBV2 and TRBJ2-3, the complete variable domain reads EPEVTQTPSHQVTQMGQEVILRCVPISNHLYFYWYRQILGQKVEFLVSFYNNEISEKSEIFDDQFSVERPDGSNFTLKIRSTKLEDSAMYFCASSPDRATDTQYFGPGTRLTVL.

Worth noting for this clone: Other DNA sequences in this specimen translate into the identical CDR3. The chain combines TRBV6-5 with TRBJ2-3, with TRBD2 matching 10 bases. Trimming took 6 bases from V and 1 from J; bases not matched to a gene: 4. Germline loops: CDR1 MNHEY, CDR2 SVGAGI. The CDR3 runs to 15 residues. The CDR3 nucleotides read TGTGCCAGCAGAACCGGACTAGCGGGCACAGATACGCAGTATTTT. This translates into CASRTGLAGTDTQYF.

This clone was counted a few times. The rearrangement links TRBV11-2 to TRBJ2-7; 7 nucleotides line up with TRBD1. Germline CDR1 is SGHAT and CDR2 is FQNNGV. The CDR3 consists of 19 residues. Losses at the gene ends were 2 bases for V and 4 bases for J; bases not matched to a gene: 20. DNA of the CDR3: TGTGCCAGCAGCTTATCCCCCCTCCGTCTAGGGGGCAAGGGTTACGAGCAGTACGTC. Protein: CASSLSPLRLGGKGYEQYV.

The chain uses TRBV4-2 and TRBJ1-6, with 7 nucleotides matching TRBD1. CDR3 size: 15 residues. Germline V lookup: CDR1 LGHNA, CDR2 YNFKEQ. With V trimmed by 0 bases and J by 7 bases, 3 bases remained unmatched. CDR3 loop: CASSQELQGNSPLHF. Here the CDR3 DNA reads TGTGCCAGCAGCCAAGAGCTACAGGGGAATTCACCCCTCCACTTT.

The V gene is TRBV24-1, the J gene TRBJ2-3, with a tentative D call TRBD2 (6 bases). Trimming shortened V by 3 bases and J by 0 bases, and 15 bases separated the two germline ends. The length of the CDR3 is 17 residues. From germline, CDR1 is KGHDR and CDR2 SFDVKD. The CDR3 DNA sequence: TGTGCCACCAGTGATGCGCTTCTCGCGGGGAGCACAGATACGCAGTATTTT. Residues: CATSDALLAGSTDTQYF.

This rearrangement joins TRBV18 to TRBJ1-3; TRBD1 matches at 8 bases. CDR1 is KGHSH, CDR2 LQKENI, per germline. J gave up 2 bases and V 3 bases, and 6 bases lay outside the gene matches. The CDR3 is made up of 16 amino acids. The CDR3 nucleotides read TGTGCCAGCTCACCGGTTCAGGGGGCTACTGGAAACACCATATATTTT. Its translation: CASSPVQGATGNTIYF.

Only a few counts were recorded for this clone. The chain links TRBV6-5 to TRBJ1-2; 7 bases are a match to TRBD1. The CDR3 totals 15 residues. In germline, CDR1 is MNHEY, CDR2 SVGAGI. The junction had 11 bases not matched to a gene; V was cut back by 6 bases and J by 4 bases. DNA of the CDR3: TGTGCCAGCAGGCTAAGACAGGGCCTCCTCTATGGCTACACCTTC. Its translation: CASRLRQGLLYGYTF.

CDR3 sequence reads: CASSSLAGGTYNEQFF. DNA for the CDR3: TGTGCCAGCAGTTCCCTAGCGGGAGGGACCTACAATGAGCAGTTCTTC. The chain recombines TRBV6-2 or TRBV6-3 with TRBJ2-1, with 12 nucleotides matching TRBD2. The CDR3 contains 16 residues. Germline V lookup: CDR1 MNHEY, CDR2 SVGEGT. Trimming at V came to 4 bases and at J to 2 bases, leaving 3 bases not matched to a gene.

The J gene is TRBJ2-3, the V gene TRBV15; D is undetermined. CDR3 length: 15 residues. Trimming pared 0 bases from V and 0 bases from J, leaving 7 bases between. Germline CDR1 LNHNV, CDR2 YYDKDF (reference sequence). The DNA for the CDR3 is TGTGCCACCAGCAGAGATAGCTCTAGCACAGATACGCAGTATTTT. It codes for CATSRDSSSTDTQYF.

This CDR3 is CASSLLGVRTEAFF. The CDR3 nucleotides are TGTGCCAGCAGCTTATTAGGGGTACGCACTGAAGCTTTCTTT. This chain uses TRBV7-2 with TRBJ1-1, with D maybe TRBD1 (5 bases). V was pared by 2 bases and J by 4 bases, with 11 bases between. CDR3 length: 14 amino acids. Germline assignment: CDR1 SGHTA and CDR2 FQGNSA.

This clone was observed a handful of times. The rearrangement joins TRBV19 to TRBJ1-1; D ambiguous. CDR1 and CDR2 (germline): LNHDA, SQIVND (reference sequence). The CDR3 loop spans 14 amino acids. V lost 7 bases and J 6 bases, leaving 18 bases between the germline ends. CDR3 sequence reads: CASNHAGGGPEAFF. DNA for the CDR3: TGTGCCAGTAACCACGCCGGAGGAGGGCCTGAAGCTTTCTTT.

The chain links TRBV2 to TRBJ2-5; tentative D call: TRBD1 (5 bases). The V gene lost 1 base and the J gene lost 5 bases, with 8 bases spanning the gap. The CDR3 sequence is 13 residues long. CDR1 is SNHLY, CDR2 FYNNEI, per germline. For the CDR3, the DNA is TGTGCCAGCAGTGAAGGAAGGGGTGAGACCCAGTACTTC. It is translated as CASSEGRGETQYF.

The rearrangement links TRBV30 to TRBJ1-1, with 10 bases lining up with TRBD1. J gave up 0 bases and V 3 bases, and 10 bases lay outside the gene matches. The length of the CDR3 is 17 residues. CDR1 GTSNPN and CDR2 SVGIG come from the germline V gene (reference sequence). CDR3 sequence reads: CAWRATAGTGVNTEAFF. The CDR3 DNA reads as TGTGCCTGGAGAGCCACCGCCGGGACAGGGGTGAACACTGAAGCTTTCTTT.

This clone has more than one count but fewer than ten. V and J are TRBV5-1 and TRBJ2-3; a weak D match, TRBD1 (6 bases). CDR3 length: 17 amino acids. Germline V gives CDR1 SGHRS, CDR2 YFSETQ. V was clipped by 2 bases and J by 0 bases, with 16 bases between them. CDR3 bases: TGCGCCAGCAGCTTCCAATTTCGGACAGCTAGCACAGATACGCAGTATTTT. Its translation: CASSFQFRTASTDTQYF.

This clone was observed once. An end of the junction differs from the germline gene, which may be a read error. The V call is TRBV5-6, the J call TRBJ2-3; the D gene is possibly TRBD2 (7 bases). Germline CDR1 SGHDT, CDR2 YYEEEE. The CDR3 has 11 residues. The DNA of the CDR3 is TGTGCCAGCAGCTTGTGGGAGGGGGAGTCCTTT. This codes for CASSLWEGESF.

This clone was detected a few times. The gene calls are TRBV14 and TRBJ1-2, with 7 positions matching TRBD1. Germline assignment: CDR1 SGHDN and CDR2 FVKESK. The ends lost 1 base at V and 8 bases at J; junction bases unmatched: 7. The CDR3 runs 14 residues. The CDR3 spells CASSQASGGPGYTF. Written as DNA, the CDR3 is TGTGCCAGCAGCCAAGCTTCAGGGGGGCCGGGCTACACCTTC.

This clone was detected a few times. The V and J genes are TRBV24-1 and TRBJ1-2; D possibly corresponds to TRBD1 (5 bases). The germline CDR1 and CDR2 sequences are KGHDR and SFDVKD. With 4 bases removed from V and 3 bases from J, the gap between germline ends came to 20 bases. This CDR3 region has 17 residues. The CDR3 nucleotides are TGTGCCACCAGTGAGGGGACTGACAGATCCCCCGACTATGGCTACACCTTC. Residues: CATSEGTDRSPDYGYTF.

The rearrangement uses TRBV30 and TRBJ1-5; D possibly corresponds to TRBD1 (6 bases). Germline V lookup: CDR1 GTSNPN, CDR2 SVGIG (reference sequence). The CDR3 loop spans 13 amino acids. Trimming stripped 7 bases from V and 3 bases from J, with 13 bases between. The CDR3 nucleotides are TGTGCCTATAATCAGGGGTACAATCAGCCCCAGCATTTT. This sequence encodes CAYNQGYNQPQHF.

This clone was counted once. The chain uses TRBV2 and TRBJ1-6; 8 nucleotides align to TRBD1. J lost 1 base, V lost 6 bases, and 11 bases had no gene match. The CDR3 has 18 amino acids. Germline V gene data show CDR1 as SNHLY and CDR2 as FYNNEI. DNA for the CDR3: TGTGCCAGCAGCCCCAGACGACAGGGGTATTCCTATAATTCACCCCTCCACTTT. It codes for CASSPRRQGYSYNSPLHF.

The rearrangement uses TRBV12-3 or TRBV12-4 and TRBJ2-7, with 7 bases identical to TRBD2. The CDR3 contains 13 residues. After removal of 3 bases from V and 5 bases from J, the junction contained 4 bases not matched to a gene. In nucleotides, the CDR3 is TGTGCCAGCAGTTTTGGGGGGGGTGACGAGCAGTACTTC. Protein sequence: CASSFGGGDEQYF.

This clone was counted once. This chain links TRBV3-1 (or the pseudogene TRBV3-2) with TRBJ1-4; possibly TRBD1 for D (6 bases). Germline V gene data show CDR1 as LGHDT and CDR2 as YNNKEL (reference sequence). The CDR3 is made up of 16 amino acids. The V and J ends lost 1 base and 0 bases respectively, with 9 bases between them. CDR3 amino acids: CASSQAAGATNEKLFF. The CDR3 DNA sequence: TGTGCCAGCAGCCAAGCTGCAGGGGCAACTAATGAAAAACTGTTTTTT.